These 7 T cell receptor beta chains were sequenced from one sample in a study of beta chain features in type 1 diabetes. The study's findings and limits: All four CD4+ subsets of Type 1 diabetes patients contained TCRB CDR3s that were moderately but significantly shorter.

The sequenced template was cDNA made from the entire isolated RNA. Produced via immunoSEQ multiplex PCR; TCRdb's table is partial and in-frame only. The sample shows under 150,000 clones, approximately 9% of them seen only once. Their antigen targets remain unknown. Sequencing was carried out using central memory CD4+ T cells from blood. These TCRs come from a man between 25 and 39 years old with type 1 diabetes.

The CDR3: CAWSWDRRADTQYF. The CDR3 DNA reads TGTGCCTGGAGTTGGGACAGGAGGGCGGATACGCAGTATTTT. The chain combines TRBV30 with TRBJ2-3; 8 bases map to TRBD1. The CDR3 has 14 amino acids. With V trimmed by 2 bases and J by 6 bases, 7 bases remained unmatched. Germline CDR1 is GTSNPN and CDR2 is SVGIG (reference sequence).

This clone was observed a few times. J is TRBJ1-4 and V is TRBV27; weak D call: TRBD1 (5 bases). The CDR3 loop spans 13 amino acids. Trimming took off 6 bases at V and 8 bases at J, with 13 bases between the two ends. The germline CDR1 and CDR2 sequences are MNHEY and SMNVEV (reference sequence). The CDR3, as DNA: TGTGCCAGCAGAAGTGGATACAGGGAAAAACTGTTTTTT. Encoded protein: CASRSGYREKLFF.

The chain carries TRBV7-9 and TRBJ1-6; weak D call: TRBD1 (6 bases). V gave up 5 bases and J gave up 0 bases, with 11 bases separating them. This CDR3 spans 16 amino acids. Germline CDR1 SEHNR, CDR2 FQNEAQ (reference sequence). The CDR3, as DNA: TGTGCCAGCAGCGGTCAGGGGAGCTCCTATAATTCACCCCTCCACTTT. It yields the protein CASSGQGSSYNSPLHF.

The genes are TRBV5-4 and TRBJ2-1, with D possibly being TRBD2 (5 bases). Germline V gene sequence: CDR1 SGHNT, CDR2 YYREEE (reference sequence). The CDR3 is 13 residues long. Between the trimmed V and J ends, which lost 1 base and 7 bases, there was a span of 9 bases. The CDR3 sequence: CASSLLTGNEQFF. Here the CDR3 DNA reads TGTGCCAGCAGCTTGCTGACGGGGAATGAGCAGTTCTTC. The full variable domain, completed using reference TRBV5-4 and TRBJ2-1, is ETGVTQSPTHLIKTRGQQVTLRCSSQSGHNTVSWYQQALGQGPQFIFQYYREEENGRGNFPPRFSGLQFPNYSSELNVNALELDDSALYLCASSLLTGNEQFFGPGTRLTVL.

This clone was counted a few times. The genes are TRBV5-1 and TRBJ2-1; 11 bases fit TRBD1. V trimming: 4 bases; J trimming: 3 bases; junction bases outside the gene matches: 3. The germline CDR1 and CDR2 sequences are SGHRS and YFSETQ. The CDR3 is made up of 15 amino acids. CDR3 protein: CASSMGTGGYNEQFF. The DNA for the CDR3 is TGCGCCAGCAGCATGGGGACAGGGGGCTACAATGAGCAGTTCTTC.

The gene calls are TRBV5-1 and TRBJ2-3; 13 bases agree with TRBD2. V lost 1 base and J lost 5; bases outside the gene matches: 7. Germline-derived CDR1 and CDR2 are SGHRS and YFSETQ. The CDR3 is 17 amino acids. CDR3 amino acids: CASSLTSGGAEGDTQYF. The CDR3 DNA follows: TGCGCCAGCAGCTTGACTAGCGGGGGGGCCGAAGGAGATACGCAGTATTTT.

The sample holds a few counts of this clone. The rearrangement uses TRBV2 and TRBJ1-4; 8 positions agree with TRBD1. This CDR3 is built from 12 residues. Losses at the gene ends were 6 bases for V and 11 bases for J; bases not matched to a gene: 5. Germline V CDR1 and CDR2: SNHLY, FYNNEI. CDR3: CASRDRDGKLFF. As DNA, the CDR3 is TGTGCCAGCAGGGACAGGGATGGTAAACTGTTTTTT.